This entry features one TCR beta chain sequence. The repertoire was sequenced with immunoSEQ multiplex PCR; TCRdb's copy has only in-frame clones and lacks some. The sample lists thousands of clones, 75% to 90% occurring once. The sample originates from a study of follicular helper T cells after annual influenza vaccination. V dropped 7 bases and J dropped 4; count of bases not matched to a gene: 11. The CDR3 consists of 17 residues. The germline CDR1 and CDR2 sequences are SNHLY and FYNNEI. As for time point: 2015-2016 season, 7 days after influenza vaccination. The sample consisted of CXCR5- memory CD4+ T cells sorted from blood, taken 7 days after influenza vaccination. The genes are TRBV2 and TRBJ2-2, with 11 bases lining up with TRBD2. The TCR sequence derives from an adult who received the influenza vaccine. The CDR3 sequence is CASKRTSGFSSTGELFF. CDR3 nucleotide sequence: TGTGCCAGCAAGAGGACTAGCGGGTTTTCGAGCACCGGGGAGCTGTTTTTT.